The source of this TCR beta chain is a study of CD8 T cells in ankylosing spondylitis. Study-wide points: Matched synovial fluid from ankylosing spondylitis patients was reported to be enriched for disease-linked clones. A TCR beta motif of roughly eight highly homologous variants appeared characteristic of ankylosing spondylitis blood. Some of the motif variants had earlier been found in reactive arthritis patients' fluid and blood. CD8+ disease-linked clones were present at relatively low frequencies in blood.

Comments on this clonotype: Its antigen is not known.

Quantitative 5'-RACE with molecular barcodes produced the TCR beta libraries. TCRdb independently ran MiXCR on the 5' RACE reads; one entry per CDR3 protein. The sample gives a few hundred thousand distinct CDR3 sequences, more than 20% of which show up once; about a sixth is in the top ten. The CDR3 extends over 17 amino acids. Germline V CDR1 and CDR2: MNHEY, SVGAGI. The germline V and J ends were trimmed by 2 bases and 0 bases, with 16 bases remaining between them. The J gene is TRBJ1-1, the V gene TRBV6-5, with a weak D call TRBD1 (5 bases). This TCR was recovered from a male donor with ankylosing spondylitis. Sequenced: blood, either unsorted or a sorted T cell fraction (not recorded which). The CDR3 sequence is CASSYSSQPGLNTEAFF. The CDR3 nucleotides are TGTGCCAGCAGTTACAGCTCTCAACCGGGACTGAACACTGAAGCTTTCTTT.